The 12 T cell receptor beta chains below all came from one sample that was sequenced in a study of response to subunit inactivated influenza vaccine. Using its own MiXCR run on the RT-PCR reads, TCRdb lists one record per CDR3 protein. The table lists fewer than 600,000 distinct CDR3 sequences, 6% to 9% of them singletons. The sample in question was PBMCs from blood, obtained less than 30 months after vaccination. All receptors derive from a man aged 50-75 years who received an inactivated influenza vaccine.

This clonotype was seen a few times. The chain carries TRBV7-9 and TRBJ2-7; 8 nucleotides align to TRBD1. This CDR3 has 15 residues. Per the germline V gene, CDR1 is SEHNR and CDR2 is FQNEAQ (reference sequence). V shed 5 bases, J shed 2 bases, and the junction held 8 bases outside the gene matches. CDR3 nucleotide sequence: TGTGCCAGCAGCATTTACAGGGGGATGGCCTACGAGCAGTACTTC. It specifies CASSIYRGMAYEQYF.

This clonotype occurred a few times. The J gene is TRBJ1-3, the V gene TRBV7-2; the D is unclear. The V end lost 1 base, the J end lost 2 bases, and 12 bases lay between the germline ends. The length of the CDR3 is 16 residues. Germline V gene data show CDR1 as SGHTA and CDR2 as FQGNSA. The CDR3 spells CASSLGGGSTGNTIYF. CDR3 coding DNA: TGTGCCAGCAGCTTAGGGGGAGGCAGCACTGGAAACACCATATATTTT.

The chain employs TRBV4-1 and TRBJ2-7; D is possibly TRBD1 (6 bases). CDR3 length equals 14 residues. Germline values: CDR1 MGHRA, CDR2 YSYEKL. The V and J ends lost 2 bases and 0 bases respectively, with 8 bases between them. CDR3 sequence reads: CASSQRDNSYEQYF. CDR3 DNA: TGCGCCAGCAGCCAAAGGGACAACTCCTACGAGCAGTACTTC.

In this sample, this clonotype turned up many times. The chain employs TRBV20-1 and TRBJ2-3; no firm D call. The V end lost 6 bases, the J end lost 4 bases, and 8 bases lay between the germline ends. The CDR3 contains 11 residues. Germline V lookup: CDR1 DFQATT, CDR2 SNEGSKA (reference sequence). In nucleotides, the CDR3 is TGCAGTGCCGGTAGGGCAGATACGCAGTATTTT. Translated, it gives CSAGRADTQYF.

This clonotype was detected many times. CDR3 amino acids: CASSPARYNEQFF. The CDR3 DNA reads TGTGCCAGCAGCCCTGCGCGGTACAATGAGCAGTTCTTC. The genes are TRBV7-8 and TRBJ2-1; no definite D call. Germline V gives CDR1 SGHVS, CDR2 FQNEAQ. This CDR3 spans 13 amino acids. V lost 5 bases to trimming and J lost 4 bases, with 9 bases between them.

J is TRBJ1-1 and V is TRBV6-5, with a possible D match to TRBD1 (5 bases). This CDR3 is 16 amino acids long. V lost 0 bases to trimming and J lost 10 bases, with 21 bases between them. Germline loops: CDR1 MNHEY, CDR2 SVGAGI. In DNA, the CDR3 is TGTGCCAGCAGTTACTCGTCTGACGGGGGGTCCTGGGGAGCTTTCTTT. Its protein is CASSYSSDGGSWGAFF.

This clonotype was counted between two and nine times. The CDR3 DNA reads as TGTGCCAGCAGTCCTGACATGGGATTTTCCTCCTACGAGCAGTACTTC. This sequence encodes CASSPDMGFSSYEQYF. The chain links TRBV4-2 to TRBJ2-7, with D unresolved. The germline V gene encodes CDR1 LGHNA and CDR2 YNFKEQ. The V end was cut by 6 bases, the J end by 0 bases, with 18 bases between. The CDR3 is 16 amino acids.

The sample holds a few counts of this clonotype. The genes are TRBV7-9 and TRBJ2-7; D tentatively reads TRBD1 or TRBD2 (5 bases each). Germline values: CDR1 SEHNR, CDR2 FQNEAQ (reference sequence). Trimming removed 6 bases from V and 2 bases from J, with 20 bases in between. There are 16 residues in the CDR3. CDR3 amino acids: CASSLRDGTATYEQYF. CDR3 coding DNA: TGTGCCAGCAGTCTCCGCGACGGGACGGCGACCTACGAGCAGTACTTC.

This rearrangement joins TRBV6-1 to TRBJ2-4, with 10 bases aligning to TRBD1. The V and J ends lost 4 bases and 8 bases, in that order; junction bases with no gene match: 5. This CDR3 contains 14 residues. Germline loops: CDR1 MNHNS, CDR2 SASEGT. The CDR3 region is CASSATGGRDIQYF. The CDR3 DNA reads TGTGCCAGCAGTGCGACAGGGGGCAGAGACATTCAGTACTTC.

This rearrangement joins TRBV29-1 to TRBJ2-3; 7 bases align to TRBD2. V was pared by 8 bases and J by 6 bases, with 11 bases of the junction left unmatched. This CDR3 spans 13 amino acids. CDR1 is SQVTM and CDR2 is ANQGSEA in the germline V gene. For the CDR3, the DNA is TGCAGCCTCTCTAGCGGTAACGGGGATACGCAGTATTTT. Translating gives CSLSSGNGDTQYF.

This clonotype showed up many times. The V gene is TRBV6-2 or TRBV6-3, the J gene TRBJ1-5, with D perhaps TRBD1 (6 bases). The CDR3 has 14 amino acids. From germline, CDR1 is MNHEY and CDR2 SVGEGT. V shed 6 bases and J shed 9 bases, with 18 bases lying between them. The chain's CDR3 is CASREQGSGLPQHF. The CDR3 DNA reads as TGTGCCAGCAGGGAACAGGGATCGGGCCTGCCCCAGCATTTT.

This clonotype came up a few times. This chain's CDR3 is CASSQYGRGGTDTQYF. DNA of the CDR3: TGCGCCAGCAGCCAGTATGGGAGGGGTGGCACAGATACGCAGTATTTT. The rearrangement uses TRBV4-3 and TRBJ2-3; 7 positions agree with TRBD2. V lost 3 bases, J lost 1 base, and 7 bases stayed unmatched. This CDR3 is built from 16 residues. Germline CDR1 LGHNA, CDR2 YSLEER.